This T cell receptor (beta chain) emerged from a study of cytomegalovirus exposure and HLA in healthy donors. Study-level information: A prior analysis found 95 million to 140 million unique TCR beta sequences from 150 million to 200 million T cells.

PCR employed 60 Vbeta and 13 Jbeta primers. The method was immunoSEQ multiplex PCR; TCRdb's version includes in-frame clones alone and lacks a portion of them. The sample totals fewer than 45,000 clones. Study conclusions and caveats: As a later analysis showed, a missense DCLRE1C variant was linked to trimming of TCR beta V- and J-genes. TRBV6-2, TRBV6-3 and some other V segments were excluded as indistinguishable.

Notes on this clone: What it binds is not known.

Germline assignment: CDR1 SGHRS and CDR2 YFSETQ. The V end was cut by 4 bases, the J end by 3 bases, with 16 bases between. CDR3 length: 15 amino acids. Sequenced sample: PBMCs. The chain combines TRBV5-1 with TRBJ1-1, with D possibly TRBD1 on 5 matching bases. The clonotype originates from a man in his forties in good health and CMV-seropositive. The DNA of the CDR3 is TGCGCCAGCAGCCCCTGGGGGGTGGAGGACACTGAAGCTTTCTTT. Encoded protein: CASSPWGVEDTEAFF.